This section outlines one TCR beta chain sequence together with its context. These data are taken from a study of cytomegalovirus exposure and HLA in healthy donors. The PCR used 60 Vbeta and 13 Jbeta primers. Repertoires were generated with immunoSEQ multiplex PCR, while TCRdb's copy carries only in-frame clones and drops some. This sample's table reports 200,000 or so clones. Germline-derived CDR1 and CDR2 are SGHRS and YFSETQ. The V gene lost 0 bases and the J gene lost 0 bases, with 4 bases spanning the gap. This CDR3 has 15 residues. The sequence came from a boy younger than 18 in good health and CMV-seronegative. The chain uses TRBV5-1 and TRBJ1-6; no reliable D call. The specimen was PBMCs. The CDR3 sequence: CASSLGSSYNSPLHF. In nucleotides, the CDR3 is TGCGCCAGCAGCTTGGGCAGCTCCTATAATTCACCCCTCCACTTT.